These 25 T cell receptor beta chains share one sample of origin, sequenced in a study of technical replicates of blood from a handful of donors (dated by TCRdb to about 2017). The library was made by the immunoSEQ multiplex PCR assay. Held by TCRdb, this immuneACCESS table contains in-frame sequences only and omits some clones. Under half of the omission traces to an unresolved V gene where checked; the cause of the rest is unknown. Present in this sample are 70,000 to 95,000 clones, 91% of which were seen just once. The ten largest account for about 0.4% of the sample. The sequenced sample was T cells isolated from PBMCs. The receptors were sampled from a human donor in good health. Some clones in this sample may be carry-over from other donors' samples.

This chain joins TRBV7-9 and TRBJ2-2; tentative D call: TRBD1 (5 bases). Germline CDR1 reads SEHNR; CDR2 reads FQNEAQ (reference sequence). V dropped 9 bases and J dropped 1 base, with 6 bases sitting between them. There are 12 residues in the CDR3. CDR3 coding DNA: TGTGCCAGGACAGAGAACACCGGGGAGCTGTTTTTT. It yields the protein CARTENTGELFF. Variable domain in full (rest from reference TRBV7-9 and TRBJ2-2): DTGVSQNPRHKITKRGQNVTFRCDPISEHNRLYWYRQTLGQGPEFLTYFQNEAQLEKSRLLSDRFSAERPKGSFSTLEIQRTEQGDSAMYLCARTENTGELFFGEGSRLTVL.

V usage is TRBV2 and J usage is TRBJ1-1, with D tentatively TRBD1 (6 bases). V was clipped by 8 bases and J by 1 base, with 11 bases between them. CDR1 SNHLY and CDR2 FYNNEI come from the germline V gene. There are 13 residues in the CDR3. The CDR3 DNA reads TGTGCCAGCCCTGGCAGGGGGAACACTGAAGCTTTCTTT. Its protein product is CASPGRGNTEAFF. The full variable domain, completed using reference TRBV2 and TRBJ1-1, is EPEVTQTPSHQVTQMGQEVILRCVPISNHLYFYWYRQILGQKVEFLVSFYNNEISEKSEIFDDQFSVERPDGSNFTLKIRSTKLEDSAMYFCASPGRGNTEAFFGQGTRLTVV.

The chain uses TRBV5-1 and TRBJ2-5, with a weak D call TRBD2 (6 bases). Trimming shortened V by 0 bases and J by 5 bases, and 14 bases separated the two germline ends. Germline CDR1 is SGHRS and CDR2 is YFSETQ. There are 15 residues in the CDR3. The CDR3 sequence: CASSLAGSLAETQYF. As DNA, the CDR3 is TGCGCCAGCAGCTTGGCCGGGAGCCTCGCGGAGACCCAGTACTTC.

The CDR3 protein is CASSPYSLLNTEAFF. CDR3 in DNA: TGTGCCAGCAGTCCGTACAGCCTTCTTAACACTGAAGCTTTCTTT. The chain combines TRBV27 with TRBJ1-1, with no clear D. CDR1 is MNHEY and CDR2 is SMNVEV in the germline V gene (reference sequence). V was clipped by 5 bases and J by 2 bases, with 15 bases between them. The CDR3 has 15 amino acids.

The chain carries TRBV28 and TRBJ2-7, with 8 bases identical to TRBD1. CDR1 and CDR2 from the germline V gene are MDHEN and SYDVKM. The J segment lost 2 bases and the V segment lost 4 bases, leaving 7 bases of the junction unmatched. The CDR3 runs to 15 residues. As DNA, the CDR3 is TGTGCCAGCAGTTCCCTGGACAGGGACACCTACGAGCAGTACTTC. It specifies CASSSLDRDTYEQYF.

V and J are TRBV5-1 and TRBJ1-3; D unclear. Germline CDR1 SGHRS, CDR2 YFSETQ. The V gene lost 4 bases and the J gene lost 3 bases, with 11 bases spanning the gap. The CDR3 contains 14 residues. CDR3 sequence: CASSEGDNGNTIYF. The CDR3, as DNA: TGCGCCAGCAGCGAGGGCGACAATGGAAACACCATATATTTT. The full variable domain, rest sourced from reference TRBV5-1 and TRBJ1-3, is KAGVTQTPRYLIKTRGQQVTLSCSPISGHRSVSWYQQTPGQGLQFLFEYFSETQRNKGNFPGRFSGRQFSNSRSEMNVSTLELGDSALYLCASSEGDNGNTIYFGEGSWLTVV.

The V call is TRBV7-3, the J call TRBJ2-7, with 9 bases identical to TRBD1. The CDR3 consists of 15 residues. Germline V gene sequence: CDR1 SGHTA, CDR2 FQGTGA. With V trimmed by 2 bases and J by 3 bases, 5 bases remained unmatched. The CDR3 sequence is CASSLDRGVGYEQYF. CDR3 coding DNA: TGTGCCAGCAGCTTAGACAGGGGGGTAGGCTACGAGCAGTACTTC.

J is TRBJ2-5 and V is TRBV5-1; D uncertain. The V gene's germline CDR1 is SGHRS and CDR2 YFSETQ. The V end lost 2 bases, the J end lost 0 bases, and 14 bases lay between the germline ends. The CDR3 is made up of 16 amino acids. CDR3 coding DNA: TGCGCCAGCAGCTTTTCTCTTGAAGCGTACCAAGAGACCCAGTACTTC. Protein: CASSFSLEAYQETQYF.

The chain recombines TRBV28 with TRBJ2-7; TRBD1 matches 10 bases. V lost 4 bases, J lost 2 bases, and 17 bases stayed unmatched. Germline V gene sequence: CDR1 MDHEN, CDR2 SYDVKM. The CDR3 has 19 residues. Here the CDR3 DNA reads TGTGCCAGCAGTTCCCTGACAGGGGGCGCGACTAGCGCGGCCTACGAGCAGTACTTC. Protein sequence: CASSSLTGGATSAAYEQYF.

V is TRBV28 and J is TRBJ2-7, with 9 bases fitting TRBD1. The CDR3 runs 14 residues. CDR1 and CDR2 from the germline V gene are MDHEN and SYDVKM. The trim removed 6 bases at V and 2 bases at J, leaving 5 bases unmatched. The CDR3 DNA reads as TGTGCCAGCAGCCCAGGACAGGGGACCTACGAGCAGTACTTC. Translated, it gives CASSPGQGTYEQYF. The full variable domain, completed using reference TRBV28 and TRBJ2-7, is DVKVTQSSRYLVKRTGEKVFLECVQDMDHENMFWYRQDPGLGLRLIYFSYDVKMKEKGDIPEGYSVSREKKERFSLILESASTNQTSMYLCASSPGQGTYEQYFGPGTRLTVT.

This chain links TRBV28 with TRBJ2-7; D remains unclear. Trimming left V 5 bases short and J 5 bases short, with 16 bases between. This CDR3 spans 14 amino acids. Germline V gives CDR1 MDHEN, CDR2 SYDVKM. Written as DNA, the CDR3 is TGTGCCAGCAGTGTAAGTGTGGTAGGAGACGAGCAGTACTTC. Translated, it gives CASSVSVVGDEQYF.

This chain connects TRBV4-1 to TRBJ1-5; 8 bases align to TRBD1. The CDR3 covers 15 residues. The V segment lost 2 bases and the J segment 7 bases; nucleotides outside the gene matches: 7. Germline lookup yields CDR1 MGHRA and CDR2 YSYEKL. In DNA, the CDR3 is TGCGCCAGCAGCCAAATGACAGGGGCGGGACAGCCCCAGCATTTT. Protein: CASSQMTGAGQPQHF.

The gene calls are TRBV28 and TRBJ2-3; D remains ambiguous. Looked up from germline, CDR1 is MDHEN and CDR2 is SYDVKM. The CDR3 has 13 amino acids. Trimming pared 3 bases from V and 5 bases from J, leaving 9 bases between. CDR3 DNA: TGTGCCAGCAGTTTTATAGTGCGAGATACGCAGTATTTT. It translates to CASSFIVRDTQYF.

The chain joins TRBV13 to TRBJ2-1; the D gene is possibly TRBD1 (5 bases). V lost 0 bases to trimming and J lost 9 bases, with 12 bases between them. The germline V gene encodes CDR1 PRHDT and CDR2 FYEKMQ (reference sequence). The CDR3 spans 14 residues. CDR3 loop: CASSLGKSGREQFF. For the CDR3, the DNA is TGTGCCAGCAGCTTAGGCAAATCAGGGCGTGAGCAGTTCTTC.

The rearrangement uses TRBV5-4 and TRBJ2-3; a possible D gene is TRBD2 (5 bases). V was clipped by 5 bases and J by 2 bases, with 9 bases between them. The CDR3 length is 13 residues. In germline, CDR1 is SGHNT, CDR2 YYREEE (reference sequence). The chain's CDR3 is CASRERNTDTQYF. The CDR3 DNA reads as TGTGCCAGCAGAGAGCGGAACACAGATACGCAGTATTTT.

The chain combines TRBV27 with TRBJ2-1, with 7 bases matching TRBD2. Germline V gives CDR1 MNHEY, CDR2 SMNVEV (reference sequence). V shed 4 bases and J 7 bases; nucleotides not matched to a gene: 4. This CDR3 has 13 amino acids. The DNA of the CDR3 is TGTGCCAGCAGTTGGGGCGGGAGTAATGAGCAGTTCTTC. Protein product: CASSWGGSNEQFF.

The V call is TRBV30, the J call TRBJ2-3; 7 bases line up with TRBD1. V lost 0 bases and J lost 2; bases outside the gene matches: 8. CDR1 GTSNPN and CDR2 SVGIG come from the germline V gene (reference sequence). The CDR3 runs 16 residues. CDR3 nucleotides: TGTGCCTGGAGTGTACTGCCAGGGGGATTCACAGATACGCAGTATTTT. Translation: CAWSVLPGGFTDTQYF.

The chain has TRBV6-1 and TRBJ1-5; D is unresolved. The ends were cut back, 2 bases at V and 2 bases at J, with 10 bases in the middle. This CDR3 spans 15 amino acids. CDR1 and CDR2 (germline): MNHNS, SASEGT. The CDR3 protein is CASSEQAIGNQPQHF. CDR3 nucleotide sequence: TGTGCCAGCAGTGAACAGGCGATTGGCAATCAGCCCCAGCATTTT.

The chain links TRBV5-5 to TRBJ2-3, with 8 bases identical to TRBD2. The CDR3 extends over 13 amino acids. After removal of 3 bases from V and 6 bases from J, the junction contained 3 bases not matched to a gene. The V gene's germline CDR1 is SGHKS and CDR2 YYEKEE (reference sequence). CDR3 bases: TGTGCCAGCAGCTCCTCGGGGGGGGATACGCAGTATTTT. Its protein product is CASSSSGGDTQYF.

The V and J genes are TRBV5-6 and TRBJ1-1; tentatively, D is TRBD1 (6 bases). Germline V gene data show CDR1 as SGHDT and CDR2 as YYEEEE. V was trimmed by 3 bases and J by 7 bases, leaving 13 bases between them. This CDR3 is 13 amino acids long. The CDR3 DNA reads as TGTGCCAGCAGCTGGGGACGGGACATTGAAGCTTTCTTT. It is translated as CASSWGRDIEAFF.

The rearrangement links TRBV15 to TRBJ2-5; 7 nucleotides line up with TRBD2. This CDR3 has 16 amino acids. Germline-derived CDR1 and CDR2 are LNHNV and YYDKDF (reference sequence). The V gene end was trimmed by 0 bases and the J gene end by 7 bases; junction bases not matched to a gene: 11. CDR3 bases: TGTGCCACCAGCAGAGATTTGAGGGAGGGCCTTTCGACCCAGTACTTC. It specifies CATSRDLREGLSTQYF.

This chain connects TRBV7-9 to TRBJ2-7; unclear D gene. The CDR3 sequence is 14 residues long. V dropped 6 bases and J dropped 3 bases, with 15 bases sitting between them. CDR1 is SEHNR and CDR2 is FQNEAQ in the germline V gene (reference sequence). The DNA for the CDR3 is TGTGCCAGCAGTCCAATGTTACAACGCTACGAGCAGTACTTC. It encodes CASSPMLQRYEQYF. The full variable domain, its missing parts supplied by reference TRBV7-9 and TRBJ2-7, is DTGVSQNPRHKITKRGQNVTFRCDPISEHNRLYWYRQTLGQGPEFLTYFQNEAQLEKSRLLSDRFSAERPKGSFSTLEIQRTEQGDSAMYLCASSPMLQRYEQYFGPGTRLTVT.

This clone has only a few counts. At one end the junction does not follow the germline gene, possibly because of a read error. The CDR3 region has the DNA TGCGCCAGCAGTTTGGGAGTTAACACTGAAGCTTTCTTT. Its protein product is CASSLGVNTEAFF. The V call is TRBV5-1, the J call TRBJ1-1; D uncertain. Germline CDR1 SGHRS, CDR2 YFSETQ. CDR3 size: 13 residues.

The rearrangement uses TRBV19 and TRBJ2-5, with 8 nucleotides matching TRBD1. CDR3 size: 14 residues. From germline, CDR1 is LNHDA and CDR2 SQIVND (reference sequence). V dropped 2 bases and J dropped 2; count of bases not matched to a gene: 1. CDR3 sequence (DNA): TGTGCCAGTAGTATACAGGGGGCGCAAGAGACCCAGTACTTC. Translated: CASSIQGAQETQYF.

This chain connects TRBV28 to TRBJ2-3; D is possibly TRBD1 (6 bases). CDR1 and CDR2 from the germline V gene are MDHEN and SYDVKM. The CDR3 is 13 residues long. V gave up 10 bases and J gave up 1 base, with 12 bases separating them. The CDR3 DNA reads TGTGCCATCCGGACAGACCGCACAGATACGCAGTATTTT. This translates into CAIRTDRTDTQYF. Together with reference TRBV28 and TRBJ2-3, the CDR3 gives the full variable domain: DVKVTQSSRYLVKRTGEKVFLECVQDMDHENMFWYRQDPGLGLRLIYFSYDVKMKEKGDIPEGYSVSREKKERFSLILESASTNQTSMYLCAIRTDRTDTQYFGPGTRLTVL.